The 30 T cell receptor beta chains below all came from one sample that was sequenced in a study of cytomegalovirus exposure and HLA in healthy donors (TCRdb year 2017). Library method: the immunoSEQ multiplex PCR assay. A mixture of 60 forward primers for TCR Vbeta segments and 13 reverse primers for TCR Jbeta segments was used in the multiplex PCR. The immuneACCESS repertoire file appears here via TCRdb, limited to in-frame rearrangements. These files lack a portion of the clones; in checked studies, under half of the deficit traces to unresolved V genes, and the cause of the others is not known. This sample holds 110,000 to 150,000 clones; roughly 84% were observed only once. The ten largest clonotypes hold less than 2.5% of the sample. The source material was PBMCs. The receptors derive from a boy younger than 10 in good health and CMV-seronegative.

The chain employs TRBV4-3 and TRBJ1-3; 10 bases fit TRBD1. V lost 3 bases, J lost 4 bases, and 6 bases stayed unmatched. Germline V gene data show CDR1 as LGHNA and CDR2 as YSLEER. The CDR3 totals 16 residues. As DNA, the CDR3 is TGCGCCAGCAGCCACGATCGGGGACAGGGGGGAAACACCATATATTTT. Protein: CASSHDRGQGGNTIYF.

The chain combines TRBV29-1 with TRBJ1-1, with D possibly being TRBD1 (6 bases). The V and J ends lost 7 bases and 4 bases respectively, with 10 bases between them. The CDR3 extends over 11 amino acids. CDR1 is SQVTM and CDR2 is ANQGSEA in the germline V gene. In nucleotides, the CDR3 is TGCAGCGCGGCCAGGGGCACTGAAGCTTTCTTT. Protein: CSAARGTEAFF.

This chain links TRBV7-2 with TRBJ1-6; 9 nucleotides match TRBD1. Germline values: CDR1 SGHTA, CDR2 FQGNSA. This CDR3 is 15 amino acids long. V shed 5 bases and J 8 bases; nucleotides not matched to a gene: 7. For the CDR3, the DNA is TGTGCCAGCAGCGAGTCCCGGGACAGGGATTCACCCCTCCACTTT. Amino acid sequence: CASSESRDRDSPLHF.

This chain links TRBV5-1 with TRBJ2-7; TRBD1 is a possible D gene (5 bases). Trimming pared 4 bases from V and 3 bases from J, leaving 14 bases between. Germline lookup yields CDR1 SGHRS and CDR2 YFSETQ. CDR3 length: 14 amino acids. CDR3 coding DNA: TGCGCCAGCAGCCCAATGACAGAAATCTACGAGCAGTACTTC. Translated: CASSPMTEIYEQYF.

This clone was counted a single time. The chain uses TRBV9 and TRBJ2-2; a weak D match, TRBD2 (6 bases). The CDR3 runs 16 residues. CDR1 is SGDLS, CDR2 YYNGEE, per germline. Trimming shortened V by 2 bases and J by 4 bases, and 15 bases separated the two germline ends. The CDR3 protein is CASSVVGEVGTGELFF. CDR3 bases: TGTGCCAGCAGCGTGGTCGGGGAGGTTGGCACCGGGGAGCTGTTTTTT.

The genes are TRBV2 and TRBJ1-2; D uncertain. With 6 bases removed from V and 4 bases from J, the gap between germline ends came to 12 bases. Germline assignment: CDR1 SNHLY and CDR2 FYNNEI. The CDR3 sequence is 13 residues long. In DNA form, the CDR3 reads TGTGCCAGCAGCCCCGCGGGAAGCTATGGCTACACCTTC. Protein: CASSPAGSYGYTF.

This clone was seen once. The chain links TRBV28 to TRBJ2-1, with 7 bases lining up with TRBD1. The length of the CDR3 is 16 residues. Germline V gene sequence: CDR1 MDHEN, CDR2 SYDVKM. Unmatched junction bases numbered 14, after V lost 6 bases and J lost 6 bases. CDR3 coding DNA: TGTGCCAGCAGATACTCGGGACAGACGGGGATCAATGAGCAGTTCTTC. Amino acid sequence: CASRYSGQTGINEQFF. The whole variable domain, filled in from reference TRBV28 and TRBJ2-1, reads DVKVTQSSRYLVKRTGEKVFLECVQDMDHENMFWYRQDPGLGLRLIYFSYDVKMKEKGDIPEGYSVSREKKERFSLILESASTNQTSMYLCASRYSGQTGINEQFFGPGTRLTVL.

This clone was recorded only once. The chain carries TRBV20-1 and TRBJ1-1; TRBD1 aligns across 7 bases. CDR1 DFQATT and CDR2 SNEGSKA come from the germline V gene (reference sequence). The V gene end was trimmed by 7 bases and the J gene end by 7 bases; junction bases not matched to a gene: 6. The CDR3 consists of 11 residues. CDR3 region: CSGEQGIEAFF. The CDR3 DNA reads as TGCAGTGGAGAACAGGGGATTGAAGCTTTCTTT.

The chain couples TRBV5-1 to TRBJ1-2; maybe TRBD1 (6 bases). Trimming pared 4 bases from V and 0 bases from J, leaving 16 bases between. CDR3 length: 16 residues. Germline V gene lookup returns CDR1 SGHRS and CDR2 YFSETQ. The CDR3 region has the DNA TGCGCCAGCAGCCCCGAAGCGACAGGAACTAACTATGGCTACACCTTC. The encoded protein is CASSPEATGTNYGYTF.

This chain joins TRBV4-2 and TRBJ2-3; D is undetermined. The germline V gene has CDR1 LGHNA and CDR2 YNFKEQ. V was trimmed by 0 bases and J by 7 bases, leaving 11 bases between them. The CDR3 loop spans 14 amino acids. The CDR3 sequence: CASSQDPAEYTQYF. The CDR3 coding sequence is TGTGCCAGCAGCCAAGATCCCGCAGAATATACGCAGTATTTT.

The J gene is TRBJ2-7, the V gene TRBV5-1; no firm D call. Germline V CDR1 and CDR2: SGHRS, YFSETQ. The CDR3 contains 13 residues. V lost 4 bases, J lost 0 bases, and 8 bases lay in between. The CDR3 loop reads CASSAVSSYEQYF. The CDR3, as DNA: TGCGCCAGCAGCGCGGTAAGCTCCTACGAGCAGTACTTC.

This clone was found once. The J gene is TRBJ1-3, the V gene TRBV25-1; D call uncertain. The CDR3 runs to 15 residues. Trimming took off 5 bases at V and 0 bases at J, with 11 bases between the two ends. CDR1 MGHDK and CDR2 SYGVNS come from the germline V gene. The CDR3 spells CASSLRASSGNTIYF. CDR3 nucleotide sequence: TGTGCCAGCAGTTTGAGGGCGAGCTCTGGAAACACCATATATTTT.

This clone showed up just once. The chain joins TRBV30 to TRBJ1-6; D is ambiguous. V was cut by 4 bases and J by 6 bases, with 13 bases left in between. This CDR3 has 14 residues. CDR1 and CDR2 (germline): GTSNPN, SVGIG (reference sequence). CDR3 coding DNA: TGTGCCTGGACTTGGTCCCGGGGTAATTCACCCCTCCACTTT. This sequence encodes CAWTWSRGNSPLHF. The complete variable domain, with remaining parts taken from reference TRBV30 and TRBJ1-6, reads SQTIHQWPATLVQPVGSPLSLECTVEGTSNPNLYWYRQAAGRGLQLLFYSVGIGQISSEVPQNLSASRPQDRQFILSSKKLLLSDSGFYLCAWTWSRGNSPLHFGNGTRLTVT.

The chain joins TRBV25-1 to TRBJ2-7, with D unresolved. The CDR3 contains 13 residues. CDR1 is MGHDK, CDR2 SYGVNS, per germline. Deletions cut 2 bases from V and 7 bases from J, with 12 bases between. CDR3 sequence (DNA): TGTGCCAGCAGTGAACGATTTTACTCAGAGCAGTACTTC. Residues: CASSERFYSEQYF.

V usage is TRBV6-6 and J usage is TRBJ1-2; a weak D match, TRBD1 (5 bases). Germline V gives CDR1 MNHNY, CDR2 SVGAGI (reference sequence). The CDR3 totals 14 residues. Trimming pared 7 bases from V and 4 bases from J, leaving 16 bases between. The CDR3 spells CASTPGAGSYGYTF. CDR3 sequence (DNA): TGTGCCAGCACCCCTGGGGCCGGCAGCTATGGCTACACCTTC.

The J gene is TRBJ1-5, the V gene TRBV7-9; D is uncertain. V was cut by 6 bases and J by 9 bases, with 12 bases left in between. The V gene's germline CDR1 is SEHNR and CDR2 FQNEAQ (reference sequence). The CDR3 contains 12 residues. CDR3: CASSFPSGPQHF. The CDR3 DNA reads TGTGCCAGCAGTTTCCCATCGGGGCCCCAGCATTTT.

The chain is built from TRBV7-9 and TRBJ1-2; D perhaps matches TRBD1 (5 bases). This CDR3 has 13 amino acids. Trimming removed 5 bases at V and 8 bases at J, with 15 bases between. The germline V gene has CDR1 SEHNR and CDR2 FQNEAQ (reference sequence). CDR3 in amino acids: CASSPSVRGGYTF. The CDR3 DNA sequence: TGTGCCAGCAGCCCCTCGGTTCGGGGGGGCTACACCTTC.

V is TRBV27 and J is TRBJ2-5; D is uncertain. The better agreement between TRBJ2-7 and the DNA end casts doubt on the J call. This CDR3 is built from 13 residues. Germline assignment: CDR1 MNHEY and CDR2 SMNVEV (reference sequence). The CDR3 loop reads CASSLTSSYEQYF. Here the CDR3 DNA reads TGTGCCAGCAGTCTGACAAGCTCCTACGAGCAGTACTTC.

The chain is built from TRBV9 and TRBJ2-2; weak D call: TRBD2 (5 bases). V was pared by 1 base and J by 6 bases, with 7 bases between. CDR3 size: 13 residues. Germline V gene lookup returns CDR1 SGDLS and CDR2 YYNGEE. CDR3 DNA sequence: TGTGCCAGCAGCGTATCGGGGTCCGGGGAGCTGTTTTTT. It yields the protein CASSVSGSGELFF.

This sequence joins TRBV4-1 and TRBJ2-5, with no clear D. Gene TRBJ2-7 matches the end of the DNA better, so the J call may be wrong. Looked up from germline, CDR1 is MGHRA and CDR2 is YSYEKL. The CDR3 has 16 amino acids. For the CDR3, the DNA is TGCGCCAGCAGCCAAGCCCCGTGGCGGTCCTCCTACGAGCAGTACTTC. It translates to CASSQAPWRSSYEQYF.

V and J are TRBV5-1 and TRBJ1-3, with D tentatively TRBD2 (5 bases). The DNA end favors TRBJ2-2, so the J call may be wrong. Germline V gene lookup returns CDR1 SGHRS and CDR2 YFSETQ. The length of the CDR3 is 18 residues. CDR3 in amino acids: CASSSGIPQAANTGELFF. CDR3 sequence (DNA): TGCGCCAGCAGCTCGGGAATTCCGCAGGCAGCGAACACCGGGGAGCTGTTTTTT.

The chain links TRBV2 to TRBJ1-1, with 8 positions matching TRBD1. V was pared by 5 bases and J by 4 bases, with 18 bases of the junction left unmatched. The CDR3 sequence is 18 residues long. The germline CDR1 and CDR2 sequences are SNHLY and FYNNEI. The CDR3 protein is CASSSNYPSDREGTEAFF. The DNA of the CDR3 is TGTGCCAGCAGTTCTAACTACCCCTCGGACAGGGAGGGCACTGAAGCTTTCTTT. Using reference TRBV2 and TRBJ1-1 for the parts outside the CDR3, the full variable domain is EPEVTQTPSHQVTQMGQEVILRCVPISNHLYFYWYRQILGQKVEFLVSFYNNEISEKSEIFDDQFSVERPDGSNFTLKIRSTKLEDSAMYFCASSSNYPSDREGTEAFFGQGTRLTVV.

This chain joins TRBV10-3 and TRBJ2-5; 8 bases match TRBD2. The germline V gene has CDR1 ENHRY and CDR2 SYGVKD. CDR3 size: 14 residues. V lost 5 bases, J lost 3 bases, and 5 bases stayed unmatched. CDR3 bases: TGTGCCATCAGTCATACTAGCGGAAAAGAGACCCAGTACTTC. Its protein product is CAISHTSGKETQYF.

The J gene is TRBJ1-1, the V gene TRBV10-3; D remains ambiguous. V lost 8 bases and J 4 bases, leaving 14 bases between the germline ends. This CDR3 comprises 13 residues. Germline CDR1 is ENHRY and CDR2 is SYGVKD. The CDR3 nucleotides read TGTGCCATCTCCCGGGCGGGGAGCACTGAAGCTTTCTTT. This codes for CAISRAGSTEAFF.

V usage is TRBV5-1 and J usage is TRBJ1-1, with TRBD1 as a possible D gene (6 bases). CDR3 length: 14 amino acids. Germline V lookup: CDR1 SGHRS, CDR2 YFSETQ. V was shortened by 0 bases and J by 3 bases, with 9 bases between the two germline ends. The CDR3 spells CASSLEGVDTEAFF. As DNA, the CDR3 is TGCGCCAGCAGCTTGGAGGGGGTGGACACTGAAGCTTTCTTT.

Written as DNA, the CDR3 is TGTGCCAGCAGGTTCGGCAACGGACAGGGTAACTATGGCTACACCTTC. It yields the protein CASRFGNGQGNYGYTF. This chain connects TRBV2 to TRBJ1-2; 8 nucleotides align to TRBD1. This CDR3 is 16 amino acids long. Trimming at V came to 6 bases and at J to 1 base, leaving 10 bases not matched to a gene. Germline CDR1 is SNHLY and CDR2 is FYNNEI.

The chain uses TRBV28 and TRBJ1-2; D gene ambiguous. Germline CDR1 reads MDHEN; CDR2 reads SYDVKM. The CDR3 runs 13 residues. V shed 8 bases and J shed 8 bases, with 18 bases lying between them. The chain's CDR3 is CASVDPPGEGYTF. CDR3 in DNA: TGTGCCAGCGTCGACCCACCGGGTGAGGGCTACACCTTC.

The chain has TRBV12-5 and TRBJ2-1; TRBD2 matches 12 bases. CDR1 is LGHNT, CDR2 FRNRAP, per germline. With 1 base clipped from V and 9 bases from J, the junction kept 7 bases outside the gene matches. CDR3 length: 16 amino acids. Here the CDR3 reads CASGLGGLAGRSEQFF. CDR3 DNA: TGTGCTAGTGGTTTGGGCGGACTAGCGGGACGTAGTGAGCAGTTCTTC.

The chain links TRBV6-5 to TRBJ2-7; 10 nucleotides align to TRBD1. The CDR3 extends over 16 amino acids. Germline trimming cut 4 bases from V and 3 bases from J; bases unmatched to any gene: 9. Germline V gene sequence: CDR1 MNHEY, CDR2 SVGAGI. CDR3 loop: CASSFARTGGNYEQYF. In DNA form, the CDR3 reads TGTGCCAGCAGTTTCGCCCGGACAGGGGGGAACTACGAGCAGTACTTC.

The J gene is TRBJ1-1, the V gene TRBV7-9; no clear D gene. Trimming left V 1 base short and J 1 base short, with 16 bases between. The CDR3 loop spans 17 amino acids. Germline V gives CDR1 SEHNR, CDR2 FQNEAQ (reference sequence). The CDR3 DNA reads TGTGCCAGCAGCTTAGGAGTGATGGCAGGCCAGAACACTGAAGCTTTCTTT. Translated: CASSLGVMAGQNTEAFF.